The following is a TCR beta chain sequence with its context. This CDR3 region has 16 residues. Germline CDR1 and CDR2: SGHTA and FQGNSA. The V segment lost 2 bases and the J segment 1 base; nucleotides outside the gene matches: 2. The data derive from a study of cytomegalovirus exposure and HLA in healthy donors. The PCR was carried out with 60 Vbeta primers and 13 Jbeta primers. Sequencing used immunoSEQ multiplex PCR; TCRdb keeps in-frame clones, though not all of them. Of some 170,000 clones in the sample, about 77% were seen once. The source is a man younger than 35 in good health and CMV-seropositive. The sequencing sample was made of PBMCs. This chain links TRBV7-2 with TRBJ2-1; 10 bases match TRBD2. CDR3 sequence (DNA): TGTGCCAGCAGCTTAAGCGGGAGGGGGTCCTACAATGAGCAGTTCTTC. This encodes CASSLSGRGSYNEQFF.